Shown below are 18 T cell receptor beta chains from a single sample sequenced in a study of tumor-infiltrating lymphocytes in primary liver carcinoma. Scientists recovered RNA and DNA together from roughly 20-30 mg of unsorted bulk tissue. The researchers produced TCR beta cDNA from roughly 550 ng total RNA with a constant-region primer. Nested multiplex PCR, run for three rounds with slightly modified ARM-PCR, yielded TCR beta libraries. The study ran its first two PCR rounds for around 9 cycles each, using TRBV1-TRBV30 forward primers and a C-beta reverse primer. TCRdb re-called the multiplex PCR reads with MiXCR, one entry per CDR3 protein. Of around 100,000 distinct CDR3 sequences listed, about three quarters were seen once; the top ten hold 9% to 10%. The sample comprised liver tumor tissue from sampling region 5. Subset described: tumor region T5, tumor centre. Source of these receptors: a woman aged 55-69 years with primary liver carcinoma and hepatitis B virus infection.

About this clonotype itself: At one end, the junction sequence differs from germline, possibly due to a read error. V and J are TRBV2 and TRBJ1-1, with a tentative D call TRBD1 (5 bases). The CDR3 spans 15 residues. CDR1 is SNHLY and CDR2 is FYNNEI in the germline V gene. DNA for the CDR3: TGTGCCAGCAGTGAAGACTTCGGGGCATCTGCTGAAACTTTCTTT. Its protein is CASSEDFGASAETFF.

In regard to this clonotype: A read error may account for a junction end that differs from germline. The CDR3 is CASKEQVDQTQHF. CDR3 nucleotides: TGTGCCAGCAAGGAGCAAGTCGATCAGACCCAGCATTTT. This rearrangement joins TRBV6-1 to TRBJ1-5; D is undetermined. The CDR3 has 13 residues. The germline V gene has CDR1 MNHNS and CDR2 SASEGT.

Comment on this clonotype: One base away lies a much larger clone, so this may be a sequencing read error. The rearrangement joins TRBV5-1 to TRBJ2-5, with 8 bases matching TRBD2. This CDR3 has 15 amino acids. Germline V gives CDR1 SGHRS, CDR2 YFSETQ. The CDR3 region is CTSSQSGTRYETQYF. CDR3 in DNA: TGCACCAGCAGCCAATCCGGGACTAGGTATGAGACCCAGTACTTC. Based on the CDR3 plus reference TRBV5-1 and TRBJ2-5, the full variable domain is KAGVTQTPRYLIKTRGQQVTLSCSPISGHRSVSWYQQTPGQGLQFLFEYFSETQRNKGNFPGRFSGRQFSNSRSEMNVSTLELGDSALYLCTSSQSGTRYETQYFGPGTRLLVL.

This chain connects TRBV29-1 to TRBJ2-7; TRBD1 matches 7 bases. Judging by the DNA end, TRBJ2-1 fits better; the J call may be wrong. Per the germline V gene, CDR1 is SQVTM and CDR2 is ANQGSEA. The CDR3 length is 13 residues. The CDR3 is CSVVSGTAYKQFF. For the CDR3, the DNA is TGCAGCGTCGTCTCCGGGACAGCCTACAAGCAGTTCTTC.

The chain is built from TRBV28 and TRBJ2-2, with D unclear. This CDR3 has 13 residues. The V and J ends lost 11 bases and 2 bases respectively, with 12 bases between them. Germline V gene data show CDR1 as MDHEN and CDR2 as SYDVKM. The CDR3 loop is CACTRANTGELFF. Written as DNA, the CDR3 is TGTGCCTGCACTCGGGCCAACACCGGGGAGCTGTTTTTT.

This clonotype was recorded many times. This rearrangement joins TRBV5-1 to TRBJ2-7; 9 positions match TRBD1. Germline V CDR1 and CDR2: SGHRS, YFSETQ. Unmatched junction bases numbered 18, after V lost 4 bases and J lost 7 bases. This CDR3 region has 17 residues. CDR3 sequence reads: CASSVGLGTGSSREQYF. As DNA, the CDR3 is TGCGCCAGCAGCGTAGGACTCGGGACAGGGTCTTCGAGGGAGCAGTACTTC. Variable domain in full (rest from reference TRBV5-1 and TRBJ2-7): KAGVTQTPRYLIKTRGQQVTLSCSPISGHRSVSWYQQTPGQGLQFLFEYFSETQRNKGNFPGRFSGRQFSNSRSEMNVSTLELGDSALYLCASSVGLGTGSSREQYFGPGTRLTVT.

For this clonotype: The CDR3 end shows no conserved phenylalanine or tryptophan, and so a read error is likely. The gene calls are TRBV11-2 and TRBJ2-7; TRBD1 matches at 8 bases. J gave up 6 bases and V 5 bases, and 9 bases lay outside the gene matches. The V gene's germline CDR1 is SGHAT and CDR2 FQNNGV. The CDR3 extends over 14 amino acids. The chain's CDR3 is CASSPGQGWGEQYL. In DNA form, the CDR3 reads TGTGCCAGCAGCCCAGGACAGGGATGGGGCGAGCAGTACTTA.

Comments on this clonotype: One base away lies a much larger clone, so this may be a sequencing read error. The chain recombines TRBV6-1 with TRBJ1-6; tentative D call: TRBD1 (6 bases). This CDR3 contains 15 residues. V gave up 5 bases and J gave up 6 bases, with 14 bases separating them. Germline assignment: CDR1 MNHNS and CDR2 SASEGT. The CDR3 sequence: CASSYLGQCNSPLHF. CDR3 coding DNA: TGTGCCAGCAGTTATCTAGGACAGTGTAATTCACCCCTCCACTTT.

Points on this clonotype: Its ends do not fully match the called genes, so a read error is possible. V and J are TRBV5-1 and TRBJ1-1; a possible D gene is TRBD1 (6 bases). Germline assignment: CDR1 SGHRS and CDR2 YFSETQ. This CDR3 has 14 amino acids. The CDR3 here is CASSLGGAHTEAFF. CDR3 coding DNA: TGCGCCAGTAGCTTGGGGGGGGCCCACACTGAAGCTTTCTTT.

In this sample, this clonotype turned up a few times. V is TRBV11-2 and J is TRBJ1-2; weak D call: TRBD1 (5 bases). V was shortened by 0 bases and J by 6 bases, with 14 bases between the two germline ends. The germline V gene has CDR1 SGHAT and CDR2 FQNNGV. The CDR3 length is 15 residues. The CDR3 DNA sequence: TGTGCCAGCAGCTTAGACCCCTCAGGGAAGCATGGCTACACCTTC. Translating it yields CASSLDPSGKHGYTF.

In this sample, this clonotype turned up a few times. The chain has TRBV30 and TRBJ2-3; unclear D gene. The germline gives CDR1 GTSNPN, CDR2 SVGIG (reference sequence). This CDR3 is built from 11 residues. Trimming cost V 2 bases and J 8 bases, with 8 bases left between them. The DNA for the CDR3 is TGTGCCTGGAGTCCGACCCGTACGCAGTATTTT. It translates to CAWSPTRTQYF.

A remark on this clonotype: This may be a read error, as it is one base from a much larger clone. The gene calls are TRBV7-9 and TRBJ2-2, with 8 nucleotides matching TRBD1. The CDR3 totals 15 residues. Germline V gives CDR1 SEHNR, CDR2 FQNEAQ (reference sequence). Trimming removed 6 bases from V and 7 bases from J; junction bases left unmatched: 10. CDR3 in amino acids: CASRPGQGGIGELFF. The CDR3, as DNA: TGTGCCAGCAGGCCTGGACAGGGTGGGATCGGGGAGCTGTTTTTT.

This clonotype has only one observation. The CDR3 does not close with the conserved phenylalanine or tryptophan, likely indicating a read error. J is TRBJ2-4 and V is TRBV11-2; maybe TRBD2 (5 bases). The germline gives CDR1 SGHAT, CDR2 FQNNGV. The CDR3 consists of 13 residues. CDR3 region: CASLLESKSIQYL. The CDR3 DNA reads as TGTGCCAGTTTACTAGAATCCAAAAGCATTCAGTACCTC.

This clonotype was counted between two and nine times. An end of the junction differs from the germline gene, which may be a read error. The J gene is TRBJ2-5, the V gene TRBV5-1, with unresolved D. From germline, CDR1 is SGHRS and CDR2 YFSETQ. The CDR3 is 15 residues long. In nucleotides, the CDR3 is TGCGCCAGCAGCTTGGCATGGAGCTCCCAAGAGACCCAGTGCTTC. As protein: CASSLAWSSQETQCF.

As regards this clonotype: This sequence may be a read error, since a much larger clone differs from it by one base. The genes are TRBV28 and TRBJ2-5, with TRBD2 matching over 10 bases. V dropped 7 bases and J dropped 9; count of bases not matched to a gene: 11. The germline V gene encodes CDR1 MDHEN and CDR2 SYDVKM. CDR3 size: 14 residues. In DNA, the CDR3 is TGTGCCAGCAATACCCGAGCGGGAGGGGAGTCCCAGTACTTC. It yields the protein CASNTRAGGESQYF.

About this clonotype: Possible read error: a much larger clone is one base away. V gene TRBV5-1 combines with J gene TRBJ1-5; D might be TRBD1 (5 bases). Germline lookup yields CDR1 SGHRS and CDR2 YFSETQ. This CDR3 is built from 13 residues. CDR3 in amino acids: CGSSRDLNQPQHF. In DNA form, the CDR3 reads TGCGGCAGCAGTCGGGACCTCAATCAGCCCCAGCATTTT.

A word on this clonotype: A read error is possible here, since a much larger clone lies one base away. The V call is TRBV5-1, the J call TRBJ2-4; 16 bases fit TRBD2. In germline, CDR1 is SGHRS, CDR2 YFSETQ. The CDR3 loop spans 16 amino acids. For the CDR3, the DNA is TGCGCCAACAGCTTGGACGGGACTAGCGGGGGGGACATTCAGTACTTC. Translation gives CANSLDGTSGGDIQYF.

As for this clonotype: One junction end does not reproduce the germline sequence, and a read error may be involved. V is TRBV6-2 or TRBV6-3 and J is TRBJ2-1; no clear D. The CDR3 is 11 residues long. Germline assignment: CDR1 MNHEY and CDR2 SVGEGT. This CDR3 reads CAGSYDNEQFF. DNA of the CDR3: TGTGCCGGCAGTTACGACAATGAACAGTTCTTC.